This TCR beta chain was recovered during a study of response to subunit inactivated influenza vaccine. Study findings and constraints: Every seasonal influenza vaccination brings in few new T cells, the authors suggested.

TCRdb processed the RT-PCR reads anew with MiXCR; each CDR3 protein has one entry. The repertoire includes about 240,000 distinct CDR3 sequences, over 9% of them detected once, and under 10% sits in the top ten. As concerns this clonotype: What it binds is unknown.

The V gene's germline CDR1 is DFQATT and CDR2 SNEGSKA (reference sequence). This CDR3 is 16 amino acids long. With 0 bases removed from V and 5 bases from J, the gap between germline ends came to 19 bases. The V call is TRBV20-1, the J call TRBJ2-5; unclear D gene. The source was non-naive T cells sorted from PBMCs, collected around two weeks before vaccination. This clonotype was sampled from a man between 45 and 60 years old who received an inactivated influenza vaccine. The CDR3 DNA sequence: TGCAGTGCTAGAGATAAGAGGTTTAATCTGTTCGAGACCCAGTACTTC. It specifies CSARDKRFNLFETQYF.